Below are 5 T cell receptor beta chains sequenced from a single sample in a study of cytomegalovirus exposure and HLA in healthy donors. Vbeta (60) and Jbeta (13) primers were used in the PCR. Repertoires were generated with immunoSEQ multiplex PCR, while TCRdb's copy carries only in-frame clones and drops some. The sample has around 100,000 clones; 76% are singletons. Material for sequencing was PBMCs. The receptors come from a woman between 18 and 29 years old in good health and CMV-seropositive.

The chain carries TRBV2 and TRBJ2-7; 9 bases align to TRBD1. With V trimmed by 5 bases and J by 6 bases, 2 bases remained unmatched. CDR1 is SNHLY and CDR2 is FYNNEI in the germline V gene. The CDR3 extends over 12 amino acids. CDR3 DNA sequence: TGTGCCAGCAGTCGACAGGGGGTCGAGCAGTACTTC. Translation gives CASSRQGVEQYF. Full variable domain (remainder filled in from reference TRBV2 and TRBJ2-7): EPEVTQTPSHQVTQMGQEVILRCVPISNHLYFYWYRQILGQKVEFLVSFYNNEISEKSEIFDDQFSVERPDGSNFTLKIRSTKLEDSAMYFCASSRQGVEQYFGPGTRLTVT.

The V and J genes are TRBV6-5 and TRBJ2-2; D unclear. Germline V lookup: CDR1 MNHEY, CDR2 SVGAGI. The germline V and J ends were trimmed by 1 base and 7 bases, with 10 bases remaining between them. This CDR3 comprises 14 residues. The CDR3 bases are TGTGCCAGCAGTTACTTCGGCGCAGGCGGGGAGCTGTTTTTT. This translates into CASSYFGAGGELFF.

The chain has TRBV5-1 and TRBJ2-7, with 10 bases fitting TRBD1. Germline loops: CDR1 SGHRS, CDR2 YFSETQ. CDR3 length equals 14 residues. Trimming at V came to 3 bases and at J to 5 bases, leaving 5 bases not matched to a gene. The CDR3 is CASSWGQGSDEQYF. The CDR3 DNA follows: TGCGCCAGCAGCTGGGGACAGGGGAGTGACGAGCAGTACTTC.

J is TRBJ1-1 and V is TRBV27; 10 bases line up with TRBD1. CDR1 is MNHEY and CDR2 is SMNVEV in the germline V gene (reference sequence). The CDR3 totals 14 residues. V dropped 5 bases and J dropped 5; count of bases not matched to a gene: 5. The CDR3 DNA reads as TGTGCCAGCAGTCACGGACAGGGGGGGACTGAAGCTTTCTTT. Translating gives CASSHGQGGTEAFF.

The chain joins TRBV5-1 to TRBJ2-5; 8 bases line up with TRBD1. This CDR3 contains 14 residues. The V segment lost 3 bases and the J segment 3 bases; nucleotides outside the gene matches: 4. Germline CDR1 is SGHRS and CDR2 is YFSETQ. As DNA, the CDR3 is TGCGCCAGCAGCTGGGGACAGGCTGAAGAGACCCAGTACTTC. Protein sequence: CASSWGQAEETQYF. Together with reference TRBV5-1 and TRBJ2-5, the CDR3 gives the full variable domain: KAGVTQTPRYLIKTRGQQVTLSCSPISGHRSVSWYQQTPGQGLQFLFEYFSETQRNKGNFPGRFSGRQFSNSRSEMNVSTLELGDSALYLCASSWGQAEETQYFGPGTRLLVL.